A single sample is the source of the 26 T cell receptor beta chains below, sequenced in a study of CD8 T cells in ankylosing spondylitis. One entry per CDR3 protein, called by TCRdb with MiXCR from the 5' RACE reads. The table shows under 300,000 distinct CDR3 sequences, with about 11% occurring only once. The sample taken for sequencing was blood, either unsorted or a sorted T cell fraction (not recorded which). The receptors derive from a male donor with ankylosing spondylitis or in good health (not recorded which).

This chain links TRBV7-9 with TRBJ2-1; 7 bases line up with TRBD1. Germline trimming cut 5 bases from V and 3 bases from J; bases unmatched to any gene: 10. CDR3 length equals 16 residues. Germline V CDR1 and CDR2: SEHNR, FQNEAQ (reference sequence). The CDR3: CASSPRQGKDYNEQFF. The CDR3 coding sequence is TGTGCCAGCAGCCCAAGACAGGGAAAGGACTACAATGAGCAGTTCTTC.

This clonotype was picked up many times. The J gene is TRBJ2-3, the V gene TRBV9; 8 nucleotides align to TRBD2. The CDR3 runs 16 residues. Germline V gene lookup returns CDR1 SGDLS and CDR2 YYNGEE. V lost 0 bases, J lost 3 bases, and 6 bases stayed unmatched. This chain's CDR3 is CASSVGRGGGTDTQYF. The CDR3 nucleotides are TGTGCCAGCAGCGTAGGACGGGGGGGAGGGACAGATACGCAGTATTTT.

The CDR3 here is CASSLGPSMQETQYF. CDR3 nucleotides: TGTGCCAGCAGCTTGGGCCCCTCAATGCAAGAGACCCAGTACTTC. This rearrangement joins TRBV7-9 to TRBJ2-5; D call uncertain. CDR1 and CDR2 from the germline V gene are SEHNR and FQNEAQ (reference sequence). V dropped 3 bases and J dropped 2 bases, with 13 bases sitting between them. The CDR3 is 15 residues long.

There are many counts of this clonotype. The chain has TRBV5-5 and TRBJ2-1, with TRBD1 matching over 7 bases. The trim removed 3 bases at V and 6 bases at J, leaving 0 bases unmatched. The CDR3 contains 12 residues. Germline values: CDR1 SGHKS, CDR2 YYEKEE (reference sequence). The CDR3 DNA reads TGTGCCAGCAGCTGGGACAGCAATGAGCAGTTCTTC. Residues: CASSWDSNEQFF.

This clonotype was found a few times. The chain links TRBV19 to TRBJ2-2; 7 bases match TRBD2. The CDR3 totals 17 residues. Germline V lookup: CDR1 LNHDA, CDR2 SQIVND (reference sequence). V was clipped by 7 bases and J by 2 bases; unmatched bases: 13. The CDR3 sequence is CASTGGITYLNTGELFF. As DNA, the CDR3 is TGTGCCAGTACCGGGGGGATAACTTACCTTAACACCGGGGAGCTGTTTTTT.

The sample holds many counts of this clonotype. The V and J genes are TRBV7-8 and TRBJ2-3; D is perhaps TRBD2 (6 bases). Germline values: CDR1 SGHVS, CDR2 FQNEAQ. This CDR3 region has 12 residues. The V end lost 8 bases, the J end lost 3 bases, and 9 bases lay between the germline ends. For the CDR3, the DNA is TGTGCCAGCGGGAGGCTAACAGATACGCAGTATTTT. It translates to CASGRLTDTQYF.

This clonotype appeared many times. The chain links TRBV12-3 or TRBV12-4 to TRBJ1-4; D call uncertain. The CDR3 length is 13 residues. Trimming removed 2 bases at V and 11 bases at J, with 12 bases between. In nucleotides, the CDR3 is TGTGCCAGCAGTTTAATGGGGTTTTGGAAACTGTTTTTT. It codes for CASSLMGFWKLFF.

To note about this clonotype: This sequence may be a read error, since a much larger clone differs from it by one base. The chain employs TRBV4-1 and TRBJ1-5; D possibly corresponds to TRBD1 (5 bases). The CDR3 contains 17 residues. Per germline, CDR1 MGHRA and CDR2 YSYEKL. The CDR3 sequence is CASSQAGFGGGGQSQHF. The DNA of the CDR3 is TGCGCCAGCAGCCAGGCGGGTTTTGGGGGTGGAGGTCAGTCCCAGCATTTT.

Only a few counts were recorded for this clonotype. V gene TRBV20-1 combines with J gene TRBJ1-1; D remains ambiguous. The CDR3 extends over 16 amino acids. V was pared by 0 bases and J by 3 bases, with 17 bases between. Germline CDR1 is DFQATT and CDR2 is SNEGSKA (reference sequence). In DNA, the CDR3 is TGCAGTGCTAGAGATGGCGTTTTAGGGTGGGACACTGAAGCTTTCTTT. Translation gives CSARDGVLGWDTEAFF.

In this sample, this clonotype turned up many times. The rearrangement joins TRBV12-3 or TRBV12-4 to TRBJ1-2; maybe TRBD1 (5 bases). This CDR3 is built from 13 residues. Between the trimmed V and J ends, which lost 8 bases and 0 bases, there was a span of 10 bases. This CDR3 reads CASGRQTNYGYTF. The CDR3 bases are TGTGCCAGCGGACGACAGACTAACTATGGCTACACCTTC.

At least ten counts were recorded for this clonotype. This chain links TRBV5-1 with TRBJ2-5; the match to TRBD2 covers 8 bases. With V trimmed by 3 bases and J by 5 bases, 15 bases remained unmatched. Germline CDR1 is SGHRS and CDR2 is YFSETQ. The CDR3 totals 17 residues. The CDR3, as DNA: TGCGCCAGCAGCTGGACCGGGACTAGATCGATTCCGGAGACCCAGTACTTC. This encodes CASSWTGTRSIPETQYF. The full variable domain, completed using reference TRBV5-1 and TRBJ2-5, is KAGVTQTPRYLIKTRGQQVTLSCSPISGHRSVSWYQQTPGQGLQFLFEYFSETQRNKGNFPGRFSGRQFSNSRSEMNVSTLELGDSALYLCASSWTGTRSIPETQYFGPGTRLLVL.

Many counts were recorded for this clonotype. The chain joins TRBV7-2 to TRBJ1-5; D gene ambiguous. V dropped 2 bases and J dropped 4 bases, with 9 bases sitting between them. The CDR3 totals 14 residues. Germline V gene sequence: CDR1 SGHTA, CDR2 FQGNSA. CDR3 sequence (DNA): TGTGCCAGCAGCTTAATGGCAGCTAATCAGCCCCAGCATTTT. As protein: CASSLMAANQPQHF.

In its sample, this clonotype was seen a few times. The CDR3 DNA reads TGTGCCAGCAGCATCGGGACGGAATACAATGAGCAGTTCTTC. It is translated as CASSIGTEYNEQFF. V and J are TRBV7-2 and TRBJ2-1, with D tentatively TRBD1 or TRBD2 (5 bases each). Trimming cost V 5 bases and J 4 bases, with 12 bases left between them. The CDR3 contains 14 residues. Germline-derived CDR1 and CDR2 are SGHTA and FQGNSA. The entire variable domain, with the rest obtained from reference TRBV7-2 and TRBJ2-1, is as follows: GAGVSQSPSNKVTEKGKDVELRCDPISGHTALYWYRQSLGQGLEFLIYFQGNSAPDKSGLPSDRFSAERTGGSVSTLTIQRTQQEDSAVYLCASSIGTEYNEQFFGPGTRLTVL.

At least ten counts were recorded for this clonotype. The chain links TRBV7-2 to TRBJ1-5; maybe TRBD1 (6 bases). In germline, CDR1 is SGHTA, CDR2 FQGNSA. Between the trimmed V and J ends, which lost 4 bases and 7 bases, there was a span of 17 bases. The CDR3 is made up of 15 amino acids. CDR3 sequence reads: CASSSGGGIGQPQHF. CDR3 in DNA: TGTGCCAGCAGCTCAGGAGGGGGGATTGGGCAGCCCCAGCATTTT.

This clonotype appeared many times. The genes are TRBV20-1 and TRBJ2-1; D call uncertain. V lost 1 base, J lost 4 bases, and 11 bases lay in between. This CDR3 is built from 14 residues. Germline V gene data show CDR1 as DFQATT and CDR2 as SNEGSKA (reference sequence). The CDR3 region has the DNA TGCAGTGCTAGAGGGCGGACCTTGTACAATGAGCAGTTCTTC. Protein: CSARGRTLYNEQFF.

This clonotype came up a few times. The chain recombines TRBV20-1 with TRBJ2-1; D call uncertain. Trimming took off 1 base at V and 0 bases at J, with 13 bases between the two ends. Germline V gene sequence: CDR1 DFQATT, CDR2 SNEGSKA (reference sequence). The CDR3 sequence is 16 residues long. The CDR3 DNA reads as TGCAGTGCTAGAGGCTTAGCACTCCGCTCCTACAATGAGCAGTTCTTC. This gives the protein CSARGLALRSYNEQFF.

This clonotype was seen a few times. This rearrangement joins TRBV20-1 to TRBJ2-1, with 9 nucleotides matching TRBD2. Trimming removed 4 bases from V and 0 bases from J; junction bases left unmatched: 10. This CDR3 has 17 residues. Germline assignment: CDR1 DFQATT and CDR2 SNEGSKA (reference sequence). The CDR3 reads CSAKGRERGASYNEQFF. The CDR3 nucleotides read TGCAGTGCTAAAGGCCGAGAGCGGGGGGCCTCCTACAATGAGCAGTTCTTC.

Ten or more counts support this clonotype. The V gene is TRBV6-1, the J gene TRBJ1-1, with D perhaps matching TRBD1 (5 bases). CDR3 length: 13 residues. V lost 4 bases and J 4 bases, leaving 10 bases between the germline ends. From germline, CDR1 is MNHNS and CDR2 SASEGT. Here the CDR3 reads CASSGGVFTEAFF. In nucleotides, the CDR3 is TGTGCCAGCAGTGGGGGGGTGTTCACTGAAGCTTTCTTT.

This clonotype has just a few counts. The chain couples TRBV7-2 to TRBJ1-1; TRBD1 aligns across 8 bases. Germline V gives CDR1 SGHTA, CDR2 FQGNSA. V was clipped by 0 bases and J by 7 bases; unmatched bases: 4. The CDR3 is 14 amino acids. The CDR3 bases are TGTGCCAGCAGCTTAGCACAGGGGGTAGGTGAAGCTTTCTTT. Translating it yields CASSLAQGVGEAFF.

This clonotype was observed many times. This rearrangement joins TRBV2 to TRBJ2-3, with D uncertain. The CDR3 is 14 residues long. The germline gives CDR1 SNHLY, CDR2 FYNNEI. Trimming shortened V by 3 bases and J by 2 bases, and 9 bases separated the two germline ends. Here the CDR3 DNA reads TGTGCCAGCAGTGATGGATATAACACAGATACGCAGTATTTT. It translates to CASSDGYNTDTQYF. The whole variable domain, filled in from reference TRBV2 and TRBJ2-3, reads EPEVTQTPSHQVTQMGQEVILRCVPISNHLYFYWYRQILGQKVEFLVSFYNNEISEKSEIFDDQFSVERPDGSNFTLKIRSTKLEDSAMYFCASSDGYNTDTQYFGPGTRLTVL.

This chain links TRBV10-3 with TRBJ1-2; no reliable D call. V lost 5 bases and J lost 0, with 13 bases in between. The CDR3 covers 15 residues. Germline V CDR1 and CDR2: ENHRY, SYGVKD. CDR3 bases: TGTGCCATCAGTCAAAGGACGGGAGCTAACTATGGCTACACCTTC. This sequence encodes CAISQRTGANYGYTF.

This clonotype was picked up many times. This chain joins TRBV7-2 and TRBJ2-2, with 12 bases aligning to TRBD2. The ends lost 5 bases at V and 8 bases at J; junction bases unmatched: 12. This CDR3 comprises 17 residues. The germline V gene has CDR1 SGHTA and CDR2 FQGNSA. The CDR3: CASSNPSGGAALGELFF. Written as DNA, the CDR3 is TGTGCCAGCAGCAACCCTAGCGGGGGGGCCGCCCTTGGGGAGCTGTTTTTT.

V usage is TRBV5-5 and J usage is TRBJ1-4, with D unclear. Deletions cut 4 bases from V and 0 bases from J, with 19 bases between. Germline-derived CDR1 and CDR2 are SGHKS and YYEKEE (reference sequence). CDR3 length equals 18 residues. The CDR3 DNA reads TGTGCCAGCAGCCAACCGCGACGGACCGATGCAACTAATGAAAAACTGTTTTTT. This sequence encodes CASSQPRRTDATNEKLFF. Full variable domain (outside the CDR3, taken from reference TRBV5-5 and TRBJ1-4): DAGVTQSPTHLIKTRGQQVTLRCSPISGHKSVSWYQQVLGQGPQFIFQYYEKEERGRGNFPDRFSARQFPNYSSELNVNALLLGDSALYLCASSQPRRTDATNEKLFFGSGTQLSVL.

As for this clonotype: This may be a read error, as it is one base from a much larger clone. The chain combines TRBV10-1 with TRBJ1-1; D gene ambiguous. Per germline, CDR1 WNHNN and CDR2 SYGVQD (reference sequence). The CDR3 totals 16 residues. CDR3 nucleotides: TGCGCCAGCAGTGAGTCGAGGGCCCTAAGGAACGCTGAAGCTTTCTTT. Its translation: CASSESRALRNAEAFF.

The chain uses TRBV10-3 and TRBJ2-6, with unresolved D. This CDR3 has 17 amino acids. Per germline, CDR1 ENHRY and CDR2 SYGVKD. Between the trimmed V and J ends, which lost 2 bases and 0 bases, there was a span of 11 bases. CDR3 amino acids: CAISEPVLASGANVLTF. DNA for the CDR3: TGTGCCATCAGTGAGCCCGTCTTGGCCTCTGGGGCCAACGTCCTGACTTTC.

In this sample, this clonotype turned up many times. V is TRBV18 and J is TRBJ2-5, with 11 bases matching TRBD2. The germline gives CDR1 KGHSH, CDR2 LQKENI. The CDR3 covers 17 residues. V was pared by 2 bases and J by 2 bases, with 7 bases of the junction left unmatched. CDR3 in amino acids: CASSPKLAGEDQETQYF. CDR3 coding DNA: TGTGCCAGCTCACCAAAACTAGCGGGGGAGGATCAAGAGACCCAGTACTTC.